Listed here is a single TCR beta chain. This specimen belongs to a study of T cells after somatic rescue of genetic block. The protocol was immunoSEQ multiplex PCR, while the TCRdb copy is restricted to in-frame clones and leaves out a portion. Of tens of thousands of clones listed, 85% to 95% are singletons. The sequencing input was peripheral blood mononuclear cells (PBMCs). This receptor was identified in a middle-aged man.

CDR3 coding DNA: TGTGCCAGCAACTTTGGGTGGCTCTATGGCTACACCTTC. Translating gives CASNFGWLYGYTF. The V call is TRBV5-6, the J call TRBJ1-2; D call uncertain. Trimming removed 6 bases from V and 4 bases from J, with 13 bases in between. The CDR3 is 13 amino acids. The germline V gene has CDR1 SGHDT and CDR2 YYEEEE. Looking up the rest from reference TRBV5-6 and TRBJ1-2 gives the full variable domain: DAGVTQSPTHLIKTRGQQVTLRCSPKSGHDTVSWYQQALGQGPQFIFQYYEEEERQRGNFPDRFSGHQFPNYSSELNVNALLLGDSALYLCASNFGWLYGYTFGSGTRLTVV.